One and the same sample provided the 21 T cell receptor beta chains below, sequenced in a study of cytomegalovirus exposure and HLA in healthy donors. The PCR contained 60 Vbeta and 13 Jbeta primers. Libraries were prepared by immunoSEQ multiplex PCR; TCRdb keeps only in-frame clonotypes and omits some of them. The sample carries 65,000 to 95,000 clones, around 80% recorded once. The sequencing sample was made of PBMCs. Receptors were obtained from a man aged 30-40 years in good health and CMV-seronegative.

This clone was seen a single time. The CDR3 DNA reads as TGTGCCAGCAGCTGGGACAGGGGGACAGATACGCAGTATTTT. This encodes CASSWDRGTDTQYF. The chain employs TRBV5-4 and TRBJ2-3; 11 bases align to TRBD1. This CDR3 has 14 amino acids. The germline CDR1 and CDR2 sequences are SGHNT and YYREEE (reference sequence). Unmatched junction bases numbered 0, after V lost 3 bases and J lost 3 bases.

The V and J genes are TRBV9 and TRBJ2-7, with D possibly being TRBD1 (6 bases). CDR1 and CDR2 (germline): SGDLS, YYNGEE. The CDR3 has 15 amino acids. Trimming stripped 0 bases from V and 2 bases from J, with 12 bases between. In DNA, the CDR3 is TGTGCCAGCAGCGTAGGTCAGGGGAGTACCTACGAGCAGTACTTC. Protein: CASSVGQGSTYEQYF.

This rearrangement joins TRBV28 to TRBJ2-7; 7 bases line up with TRBD1. V trimming: 3 bases; J trimming: 1 base; junction bases outside the gene matches: 6. This CDR3 has 15 residues. CDR1 and CDR2 (germline): MDHEN, SYDVKM. This CDR3 reads CASSFPGGSSYEQYF. CDR3 DNA: TGTGCCAGCAGTTTCCCAGGGGGATCGTCCTACGAGCAGTACTTC.

V is TRBV2 and J is TRBJ2-7, with D possibly TRBD1 on 6 matching bases. Germline V gives CDR1 SNHLY, CDR2 FYNNEI. V was cut by 6 bases and J by 4 bases, with 16 bases left in between. The CDR3 extends over 14 amino acids. CDR3 protein: CASRGNRELYEQYF. CDR3 DNA: TGTGCCAGCAGGGGTAACAGGGAATTATACGAGCAGTACTTC.

The J gene is TRBJ2-5, the V gene TRBV29-1; the D gene is possibly TRBD2 (5 bases). CDR3 size: 13 residues. Trimming removed 3 bases at V and 9 bases at J, with 17 bases between. CDR1 is SQVTM and CDR2 is ANQGSEA in the germline V gene. The CDR3 here is CSVDLNGVRAQYF. The CDR3 nucleotides read TGCAGCGTTGATCTAAACGGGGTGCGGGCCCAGTACTTC.

The genes are TRBV19 and TRBJ2-7, with a possible D match to TRBD1 (6 bases). Trimming left V 6 bases short and J 2 bases short, with 11 bases between. Germline V CDR1 and CDR2: LNHDA, SQIVND (reference sequence). The CDR3 contains 13 residues. This chain's CDR3 is CASSIQGTYEQYF. In DNA form, the CDR3 reads TGTGCCAGTAGCATACAGGGCACCTACGAGCAGTACTTC.

The chain employs TRBV30 and TRBJ2-7; no definite D call. V was pared by 0 bases and J by 6 bases, with 12 bases between. CDR3 length equals 13 residues. Germline CDR1 reads GTSNPN; CDR2 reads SVGIG (reference sequence). The CDR3 nucleotides read TGTGCCTGGAGTGTACGAAGATTCGGCGAGCAGTACTTC. The encoded protein is CAWSVRRFGEQYF.

This chain joins TRBV7-2 and TRBJ1-2, with TRBD1 as a possible D gene (6 bases). Trimming stripped 1 base from V and 8 bases from J, with 14 bases between. The germline CDR1 and CDR2 sequences are SGHTA and FQGNSA. CDR3 length: 14 residues. As DNA, the CDR3 is TGTGCCAGCAGCTTAGTATCTGGGGGCAGAGGCTACACCTTC. This codes for CASSLVSGGRGYTF.

V gene TRBV5-1 combines with J gene TRBJ1-6, with TRBD1 matching 9 bases. CDR1 and CDR2 from the germline V gene are SGHRS and YFSETQ. The junction had 10 bases not matched to a gene; V was cut back by 4 bases and J by 2 bases. CDR3 length: 18 residues. CDR3 protein: CASSPGTGFRPYNSPLHF. The DNA of the CDR3 is TGCGCCAGCAGCCCCGGGACAGGGTTTCGCCCCTATAATTCACCCCTCCACTTT.

This sequence joins TRBV6-5 and TRBJ2-5, with 11 bases that match TRBD1. Germline loops: CDR1 MNHEY, CDR2 SVGAGI. V shed 5 bases and J 5 bases; nucleotides not matched to a gene: 7. The CDR3 runs 15 residues. The CDR3 DNA follows: TGTGCCAGCAGTCAGGACAGGGGGCGCTGGGAGACCCAGTACTTC. This codes for CASSQDRGRWETQYF.

The rearrangement links TRBV2 to TRBJ2-3; TRBD2 matches at 11 bases. Trimming removed 3 bases from V and 2 bases from J; junction bases left unmatched: 10. The CDR3 extends over 18 amino acids. Germline loops: CDR1 SNHLY, CDR2 FYNNEI. The CDR3 loop is CASSDGLAGGWDTDTQYF. The CDR3 DNA reads TGTGCCAGCAGTGACGGGCTAGCGGGGGGATGGGACACAGATACGCAGTATTTT.

The chain is built from TRBV4-2 and TRBJ2-2; 8 positions match TRBD1. The trim removed 4 bases at V and 7 bases at J, leaving 8 bases unmatched. CDR1 is LGHNA and CDR2 is YNFKEQ in the germline V gene. The CDR3 runs to 15 residues. Here the CDR3 reads CASSRETGTGGELFF. DNA for the CDR3: TGTGCCAGCAGCCGGGAAACGGGGACAGGCGGGGAGCTGTTTTTT.

The chain employs TRBV7-2 and TRBJ2-7, with 9 nucleotides matching TRBD2. The CDR3 is made up of 15 amino acids. CDR1 is SGHTA, CDR2 FQGNSA, per germline. Germline trimming cut 5 bases from V and 1 base from J; bases unmatched to any gene: 6. The CDR3 here is CASSISGGTSYEQYF. The CDR3 nucleotides are TGTGCCAGCAGCATCAGCGGGGGGACATCCTACGAGCAGTACTTC. The complete variable domain, with remaining parts taken from reference TRBV7-2 and TRBJ2-7, reads GAGVSQSPSNKVTEKGKDVELRCDPISGHTALYWYRQSLGQGLEFLIYFQGNSAPDKSGLPSDRFSAERTGGSVSTLTIQRTQQEDSAVYLCASSISGGTSYEQYFGPGTRLTVT.

This chain links TRBV19 with TRBJ1-5, with D unresolved. The germline V gene has CDR1 LNHDA and CDR2 SQIVND (reference sequence). The CDR3 loop spans 14 amino acids. Trimming pared 2 bases from V and 3 bases from J, leaving 8 bases between. CDR3 loop: CASSIFSPNQPQHF. In DNA form, the CDR3 reads TGTGCCAGTAGTATATTCAGTCCCAATCAGCCCCAGCATTTT.

This clone was seen only a few times. The chain couples TRBV6-5 to TRBJ1-1; no clear D. Germline assignment: CDR1 MNHEY and CDR2 SVGAGI. Between the trimmed V and J ends, which lost 6 bases and 0 bases, there was a span of 14 bases. This CDR3 region has 15 residues. DNA for the CDR3: TGTGCCAGCAGCCGGTCGCGGGGATTGAACACTGAAGCTTTCTTT. Protein product: CASSRSRGLNTEAFF.

V and J are TRBV14 and TRBJ2-1, with D hard to call. The CDR3 contains 17 residues. Germline CDR1 is SGHDN and CDR2 is FVKESK. V was shortened by 0 bases and J by 2 bases, with 14 bases between the two germline ends. Here the CDR3 reads CASSQDSAKNPYNEQFF. The CDR3, as DNA: TGTGCCAGCAGCCAAGATTCAGCGAAGAATCCCTACAATGAGCAGTTCTTC.

This chain uses TRBV28 with TRBJ2-7, with D maybe TRBD1 (6 bases). This CDR3 contains 14 residues. CDR1 is MDHEN and CDR2 is SYDVKM in the germline V gene. Trimming stripped 6 bases from V and 4 bases from J, with 16 bases between. CDR3 region: CASRPQGVGYEQYF. For the CDR3, the DNA is TGTGCCAGCAGGCCACAGGGAGTGGGGTACGAGCAGTACTTC.

This clone occurred a few times. The chain uses TRBV7-2 and TRBJ2-7; D possibly corresponds to TRBD1 (5 bases). CDR3 size: 12 residues. Deletions cut 5 bases from V and 6 bases from J, with 11 bases between. Germline V gene sequence: CDR1 SGHTA, CDR2 FQGNSA. DNA for the CDR3: TGTGCCAGCAGCCAATCAGGGTGCGAGCAGTACTTC. Its protein product is CASSQSGCEQYF.

The chain recombines TRBV6-4 with TRBJ2-2; TRBD2 agrees at 7 bases. The germline CDR1 and CDR2 sequences are MRHNA and SNTAGT. J lost 1 base, V lost 0 bases, and 2 bases had no gene match. There are 16 residues in the CDR3. The CDR3 coding sequence is TGTGCCAGCAGTGACTCACCTAGCGGGAACACCGGGGAGCTGTTTTTT. This encodes CASSDSPSGNTGELFF.

This sequence joins TRBV21-1 and TRBJ2-5; TRBD2 is taken as the D call from the table, unchecked against the DNA. TRBV21-1 constitutes a pseudogene. The CDR3 consists of 16 residues. The CDR3 loop is CASTWAFSGGGETQYF. DNA of the CDR3: TGTGCCAGCACTTGGGCCTTTAGCGGGGGGGGAGAGACCCAGTACTTC.

This chain uses TRBV20-1 with TRBJ1-2; D not certain. Trimming removed 2 bases from V and 6 bases from J, with 7 bases in between. CDR1 and CDR2 from the germline V gene are DFQATT and SNEGSKA (reference sequence). This CDR3 has 11 residues. As DNA, the CDR3 is TGCAGTGCTAGATCTCTAAATGGCTACACCTTC. Translation gives CSARSLNGYTF.